These 7 T cell receptor beta chains came from one sample sequenced in a study of OX40 agonist ivuxolimab in advanced cancers. TCRdb keeps only in-frame clones here, not all; method: immunoSEQ multiplex PCR. The profile shows over 60,000 clones, 65% to 85% of them singletons. Sequenced here: CD4+ or CD8+ T cells sorted from blood, sampled in a trial of the OX40 agonist ivuxolimab. The receptors here all came from an adult with an advanced solid tumor such as melanoma, head and neck, liver or kidney cancer.

J is TRBJ2-1 and V is TRBV10-3; the D call may be TRBD1 or TRBD2 (5 bases each). Trimming took 6 bases from V and 0 from J, leaving 15 bases between them. Germline CDR1 is ENHRY and CDR2 is SYGVKD. This CDR3 spans 16 amino acids. The CDR3, as DNA: TGTGCCATCAGGCCCACTCGGGACCGCTCCTACAATGAGCAGTTCTTC. It encodes CAIRPTRDRSYNEQFF.

The chain joins TRBV10-3 to TRBJ2-7, with unresolved D. Between the trimmed V and J ends, which lost 0 bases and 1 base, there was a span of 13 bases. The germline V gene encodes CDR1 ENHRY and CDR2 SYGVKD. The CDR3 has 16 residues. CDR3 protein: CAISESRTRESYEQYV. The DNA of the CDR3 is TGTGCCATCAGTGAGTCCCGGACCCGCGAGTCCTACGAGCAGTACGTC.

The V gene is TRBV13, the J gene TRBJ2-7; no definite D call. The V gene's germline CDR1 is PRHDT and CDR2 FYEKMQ (reference sequence). V was pared by 5 bases and J by 3 bases, with 8 bases between. This CDR3 has 12 residues. DNA of the CDR3: TGTGCCAGCAGCGCCTACGGCTACGAGCAGTACTTC. This codes for CASSAYGYEQYF. Complete variable domain (other parts from reference TRBV13 and TRBJ2-7): AAGVIQSPRHLIKEKRETATLKCYPIPRHDTVYWYQQGPGQDPQFLISFYEKMQSDKGSIPDRFSAQQFSDYHSELNMSSLELGDSALYFCASSAYGYEQYFGPGTRLTVT.

This sequence joins TRBV7-2 and TRBJ1-4; 11 bases line up with TRBD1. The V segment lost 5 bases and the J segment 8 bases; nucleotides outside the gene matches: 7. The CDR3 is 15 residues long. CDR1 SGHTA and CDR2 FQGNSA come from the germline V gene. The CDR3 nucleotides are TGTGCCAGCAGCACCCGGACAGGGGGCCGGGAAAAACTGTTTTTT. Amino acids: CASSTRTGGREKLFF.

This chain connects TRBV30 to TRBJ2-7; the D gene is possibly TRBD1 (6 bases). Trimming cost V 1 base and J 6 bases, with 10 bases left between them. This CDR3 has 12 residues. From germline, CDR1 is GTSNPN and CDR2 SVGIG (reference sequence). DNA of the CDR3: TGTGCCTGGAGTGGGGGGCTGGCCGAGCAGTACTTC. Encoded protein: CAWSGGLAEQYF.

A single count supports this clone. The chain recombines TRBV19 with TRBJ2-2; D unclear. V lost 6 bases, J lost 4 bases, and 9 bases lay in between. This CDR3 has 13 amino acids. CDR1 LNHDA and CDR2 SQIVND come from the germline V gene (reference sequence). The CDR3 nucleotides read TGTGCCAGTAGGGGAAGGAGCACCGGGGAGCTGTTTTTT. Protein sequence: CASRGRSTGELFF.

This clone was detected once. This chain connects TRBV15 to TRBJ1-2; D unclear. CDR1 is LNHNV and CDR2 is YYDKDF in the germline V gene (reference sequence). This CDR3 is built from 14 residues. Trimming cost V 1 base and J 3 bases, with 9 bases left between them. As DNA, the CDR3 is TGTGCCACCAGCAGAGCAAGGGCAGACTATGGCTACACCTTC. Its protein is CATSRARADYGYTF. Full variable domain (missing parts from reference TRBV15 and TRBJ1-2): DAMVIQNPRYQVTQFGKPVTLSCSQTLNHNVMYWYQQKSSQAPKLLFHYYDKDFNNEADTPDNFQSRRPNTSFCFLDIRSPGLGDTAMYLCATSRARADYGYTFGSGTRLTVV.